The 25 T cell receptor beta chains below all came from one sample that was sequenced in a study of sequential checkpoint blockade in melanoma. Treatment noted: randomized to nivolumab then ipilimumab (arm A) or the reverse (arm B). The repertoire was sequenced with immunoSEQ multiplex PCR; TCRdb's copy has only in-frame clones and lacks some. Of about 18,000 clones listed, over 65% were seen once; the top ten hold 4.5% to 5.5%. This material consisted of tumor tissue (inferred from file names), taken from a patient given nivolumab and ipilimumab in sequence. All receptors derive from a human donor with melanoma.

The V and J genes are TRBV7-6 and TRBJ2-3; D might be TRBD2 (6 bases). The CDR3 consists of 15 residues. V dropped 1 base and J dropped 0 bases, with 8 bases sitting between them. Germline V CDR1 and CDR2: SGHVS, FNYEAQ. The CDR3 DNA follows: TGTGCCAGCAGCTTAGGCGGGACTAGCACAGATACGCAGTATTTT. Residues: CASSLGGTSTDTQYF.

This chain links TRBV12-5 with TRBJ1-2; D gene unclear. The CDR3 spans 13 residues. The V gene's germline CDR1 is LGHNT and CDR2 FRNRAP. Trimming took off 1 base at V and 8 bases at J, with 11 bases between the two ends. The CDR3 region is CASGLESGVGYTF. CDR3 DNA: TGTGCTAGTGGTTTGGAGTCAGGAGTCGGCTACACCTTC.

The chain couples TRBV5-8 to TRBJ2-2, with 9 bases fitting TRBD1. V shed 4 bases, J shed 2 bases, and the junction held 6 bases outside the gene matches. Germline CDR1 is SGHTS and CDR2 is YDEGEE. The CDR3 is 16 residues long. The CDR3 coding sequence is TGTGCCAGCAGCGTACCGGGACAGGGTAACACCGGGGAGCTGTTTTTT. Encoded protein: CASSVPGQGNTGELFF.

This clone turned up a few times. The J gene is TRBJ1-4, the V gene TRBV19; TRBD1 might be the D (5 bases). The CDR3 consists of 14 residues. V gave up 9 bases and J gave up 0 bases, with 11 bases separating them. Looked up from germline, CDR1 is LNHDA and CDR2 is SQIVND (reference sequence). The CDR3 here is CASTPQATNEKLFF. DNA of the CDR3: TGTGCCAGCACGCCACAGGCAACTAATGAAAAACTGTTTTTT.

A few counts support this clone. J is TRBJ2-1 and V is TRBV15; D is ambiguous. Germline CDR1 is LNHNV and CDR2 is YYDKDF (reference sequence). This CDR3 has 15 amino acids. V was shortened by 0 bases and J by 3 bases, with 9 bases between the two germline ends. CDR3 in amino acids: CATSRDNSDYNEQFF. CDR3 DNA sequence: TGTGCCACCAGCAGAGATAACTCCGACTACAATGAGCAGTTCTTC.

This clone has only a few counts. The chain combines TRBV29-1 with TRBJ1-2; 8 bases fit TRBD1. J gave up 3 bases and V 7 bases, and 4 bases lay outside the gene matches. Germline CDR1 and CDR2: SQVTM and ANQGSEA. The CDR3 sequence is 12 residues long. The CDR3 region has the DNA TGCAGCGGTGGACAGGGCGACTATGGCTACACCTTC. It is translated as CSGGQGDYGYTF.

The J gene is TRBJ2-2, the V gene TRBV12-5; a possible D gene is TRBD1 (5 bases). The germline gives CDR1 LGHNT, CDR2 FRNRAP. This CDR3 contains 16 residues. As DNA, the CDR3 is TGTGCCAGCACCATCCAGGGCCGAAAGAACACCGGGGAGCTGTTTTTT. Its translation is CASTIQGRKNTGELFF.

In this sample, this clone is medium-sized (0.01 to 0.1%). Other DNA variants within this sample encode the same CDR3. The chain employs TRBV10-3 and TRBJ1-1; no clear D. Germline-derived CDR1 and CDR2 are ENHRY and SYGVKD. The length of the CDR3 is 15 residues. With 0 bases removed from V and 0 bases from J, the gap between germline ends came to 8 bases. The CDR3 here is CAISESQDLNTEAFF. In DNA, the CDR3 is TGTGCCATCAGTGAGTCGCAGGACTTGAACACTGAAGCTTTCTTT.

This clone showed up just a few times. Written as DNA, the CDR3 is TGTGCCAGCAGAACAGGGTCGTCTAGCAATCAGCCCCAGCATTTT. This sequence encodes CASRTGSSSNQPQHF. The chain carries TRBV16 and TRBJ1-5, with D perhaps matching TRBD1 (6 bases). The CDR3 loop spans 15 amino acids. V was cut by 6 bases and J by 0 bases, with 12 bases left in between. Germline V CDR1 and CDR2: KGHSY, FQNENV.

The chain employs TRBV28 and TRBJ2-7, with D unresolved. The CDR3 runs 12 residues. CDR1 is MDHEN and CDR2 is SYDVKM in the germline V gene. Trimming took off 3 bases at V and 4 bases at J, with 7 bases between the two ends. CDR3: CASSFTRYEQYF. CDR3 coding DNA: TGTGCCAGCAGTTTTACCCGATACGAGCAGTACTTC.

This chain joins TRBV19 and TRBJ2-3; the D is unclear. Germline V gene sequence: CDR1 LNHDA, CDR2 SQIVND (reference sequence). The CDR3 consists of 16 residues. The V and J ends lost 3 bases and 1 base respectively, with 14 bases between them. The CDR3 reads CASSINGLTRTDTQYF. The CDR3 coding sequence is TGTGCCAGTAGTATCAATGGGCTCACGCGCACAGATACGCAGTATTTT.

This clone has only one observation. The junction differs from germline at one of its ends, possibly a read error. The chain combines TRBV5-1 with TRBJ2-5, with no clear D. Germline V gives CDR1 SGHRS, CDR2 YFSETQ. The CDR3 has 14 residues. The CDR3 region has the DNA TGCGCCAGCAGCTTGGTGGCCAGCCAAGGGACCCAGTACTTC. Translation gives CASSLVASQGTQYF.

This sequence joins TRBV10-1 and TRBJ2-3; no clear D. This CDR3 region has 13 residues. CDR1 is WNHNN and CDR2 is SYGVQD in the germline V gene (reference sequence). V was shortened by 4 bases and J by 0 bases, with 5 bases between the two germline ends. CDR3 region: CASSGGSTDTQYF. CDR3 coding DNA: TGCGCCAGCAGTGGAGGTAGCACAGATACGCAGTATTTT.

The genes are TRBV19 and TRBJ2-3, with D perhaps matching TRBD1 (6 bases). The CDR3 spans 13 residues. Germline V CDR1 and CDR2: LNHDA, SQIVND (reference sequence). V gave up 7 bases and J gave up 5 bases, with 13 bases separating them. CDR3 region: CASTGEGRDTQYF. CDR3 sequence (DNA): TGTGCCAGTACAGGGGAAGGGAGAGATACGCAGTATTTT.

The rearrangement joins TRBV7-6 to TRBJ1-5; 7 bases map to TRBD1. The V gene's germline CDR1 is SGHVS and CDR2 FNYEAQ. CDR3 length: 15 amino acids. Trimming cost V 5 bases and J 0 bases; bases outside gene matches: 4. CDR3 in DNA: TGTGCCAGCAGCGCCGGGACAGATAGCAATCAGCCCCAGCATTTT. Its translation: CASSAGTDSNQPQHF.

The count of this clone is one. The chain links TRBV8-2 to TRBJ1-5. TRBV8-2 constitutes a pseudogene. The CDR3 totals 16 residues. The CDR3: CASSLSDPTSNQPQHF. The CDR3 DNA sequence: TGTGCCAGCAGTTTAAGTGATCCTACTAGCAATCAGCCCCAGCATTTT.

The rearrangement links TRBV29-1 to TRBJ2-5; D possibly uses TRBD1 or TRBD2 (5 bases each). Per germline, CDR1 SQVTM and CDR2 ANQGSEA. The length of the CDR3 is 12 residues. V lost 5 bases, J lost 5 bases, and 12 bases lay in between. This CDR3 is CSVPQGEETQYF. CDR3 bases: TGCAGCGTTCCGCAGGGAGAGGAGACCCAGTACTTC.

This clone has just one count. V gene TRBV19 combines with J gene TRBJ2-3; D may correspond to TRBD1 or TRBD2 (6 bases each). The V end lost 5 bases, the J end lost 4 bases, and 16 bases lay between the germline ends. Germline V lookup: CDR1 LNHDA, CDR2 SQIVND (reference sequence). The CDR3 length is 15 residues. CDR3 in amino acids: CASSGPKGGPDTQYF. The CDR3, as DNA: TGTGCCAGTAGTGGACCCAAGGGGGGACCAGATACGCAGTATTTT.

The chain combines TRBV18 with TRBJ2-7, with 9 bases that match TRBD1. CDR3 size: 15 residues. Germline V gene data show CDR1 as KGHSH and CDR2 as LQKENI. V shed 4 bases, J shed 1 base, and the junction held 5 bases outside the gene matches. The DNA for the CDR3 is TGTGCCAGCTCACAACAGGGGGCCCCGTCCTACGAGCAGTACTTC. Translated: CASSQQGAPSYEQYF.

The chain is built from TRBV11-1 and TRBJ1-1, with a tentative D call TRBD1 (6 bases). This CDR3 comprises 16 residues. Germline CDR1 is SGHAT and CDR2 is FQDESV (reference sequence). V gave up 1 base and J gave up 5 bases, with 17 bases separating them. CDR3 loop: CASSLVVGGRLTEAFF. The CDR3 bases are TGTGCCAGCAGCTTAGTCGTGGGGGGCAGGTTAACTGAAGCTTTCTTT.

The sample holds a few counts of this clone. The V gene is TRBV10-3, the J gene TRBJ1-5, with TRBD1 matching 8 bases. The germline CDR1 and CDR2 sequences are ENHRY and SYGVKD. The CDR3 sequence is 15 residues long. Losses at the gene ends were 3 bases for V and 2 bases for J; bases not matched to a gene: 3. The CDR3 spells CAISEQGDGNQPQHF. For the CDR3, the DNA is TGTGCCATCAGTGAACAGGGGGATGGCAATCAGCCCCAGCATTTT.

This rearrangement joins TRBV14 to TRBJ2-1, with no clear D. This CDR3 region has 19 residues. The germline CDR1 and CDR2 sequences are SGHDN and FVKESK. The V end was cut by 1 base, the J end by 0 bases, with 19 bases between. CDR3 coding DNA: TGTGCCAGCAGCCAAGGCCTGAGTCTCGTTAGCAGCTCCTACAATGAGCAGTTCTTC. Its translation is CASSQGLSLVSSSYNEQFF.

The chain links TRBV9 to TRBJ2-7; no reliable D call. Germline V CDR1 and CDR2: SGDLS, YYNGEE. There are 13 residues in the CDR3. V shed 5 bases and J shed 7 bases, with 16 bases lying between them. The CDR3 loop reads CASSELMGLEQYF. The DNA of the CDR3 is TGTGCCAGCAGTGAATTAATGGGTTTGGAGCAGTACTTC.

This clone is classed as medium-sized (0.01 to 0.1%). This chain links TRBV19 with TRBJ1-5; 11 bases align to TRBD1. Trimming took 7 bases from V and 10 from J; bases not matched to a gene: 9. The CDR3 totals 14 residues. Germline V gene lookup returns CDR1 LNHDA and CDR2 SQIVND (reference sequence). The CDR3 sequence is CASTPGQGARPQHF. The CDR3 region has the DNA TGTGCCAGTACCCCTGGACAGGGGGCGCGTCCCCAGCATTTT.

This chain connects TRBV5-1 to TRBJ2-1, with 9 bases aligning to TRBD2. Germline lookup yields CDR1 SGHRS and CDR2 YFSETQ. The V and J ends lost 0 bases and 6 bases, in that order; junction bases with no gene match: 1. This CDR3 is built from 14 residues. CDR3 coding DNA: TGCGCCAGCAGCTTGGAGACTAGCGGCAATGAGCAGTTCTTC. It codes for CASSLETSGNEQFF. The full variable domain, its missing parts supplied by reference TRBV5-1 and TRBJ2-1, is KAGVTQTPRYLIKTRGQQVTLSCSPISGHRSVSWYQQTPGQGLQFLFEYFSETQRNKGNFPGRFSGRQFSNSRSEMNVSTLELGDSALYLCASSLETSGNEQFFGPGTRLTVL.